This entry is about one T cell receptor (beta chain). What it binds is not known. This entry comes from a study of long-term antiretroviral therapy in people with HIV. Study conclusions and caveats: The study collected blood between about 2004 and 2017, possibly under older ART regimens.

Sequencing used immunoSEQ v3.0 at survey level. In sequencing, roughly 40,000-55,000 T-cell genomes per sample were targeted. Clones were sequenced by immunoSEQ multiplex PCR, and TCRdb holds only the in-frame ones, with some missing. The data show under 20,000 clones, less than 80% seen once. The material was unsorted PBMCs, obtained 0.3 years after starting antiretroviral therapy. The clonotype comes from a woman between 45 and 65 years old with HIV.

The CDR3: CAWRRDSSNVLTF. In nucleotides, the CDR3 is TGTGCCTGGAGGAGGGACAGTTCCAACGTCCTGACTTTC. The J gene is TRBJ2-6, the V gene TRBV30; 7 bases are shared with TRBD1. Trimming removed 3 bases from V and 8 bases from J; junction bases left unmatched: 4. Germline CDR1 reads GTSNPN; CDR2 reads SVGIG (reference sequence). The CDR3 extends over 13 amino acids.